This T cell receptor beta chain was observed in a study of cytotoxic CD8 clonotypes in ibrutinib-treated CLL. Clones were read by immunoSEQ multiplex PCR, and TCRdb kept only the in-frame ones, dropping some. The sample consists of 140,000 to 150,000 clones, roughly three quarters of them appearing once. The specimen comprised PBMCs, sampled after 24 months of ibrutinib treatment. The receptor's source is a human donor with chronic lymphocytic leukemia.

Here the CDR3 DNA reads TGTGCCAGCAGCGAACTCAGCCAGGGGCAGCCCCAGCATTTT. This translates into CASSELSQGQPQHF. J is TRBJ1-5 and V is TRBV7-9; a possible D gene is TRBD1 (6 bases). Trimming pared 5 bases from V and 7 bases from J, leaving 15 bases between. CDR3 length: 14 residues. The germline V gene encodes CDR1 SEHNR and CDR2 FQNEAQ (reference sequence).